The T cell receptor beta chain under discussion was sequenced for a study of T cells in Graves' hyperthyroidism and ophthalmopathy. General study results and limits: In blood, most of the thyroid clonotypes expanded above 0.001 were also present.

On this clonotype: What it recognizes is unknown.

Lactation, pregnancy, other autoimmune disease or uncontrolled infection excluded patients. Used for diagnoses were clinical symptoms, serum thyroxine and TRAb, thyroid ultrasound and orbital computed tomography. The source material, RNA transcripts, was used to amplify TCR beta CDR3 regions. First-round RT-PCR targeting the TCR CDR3 was performed with the HTBI primer set. TCRdb re-analysed the multiplex PCR reads in MiXCR, keeping a single row per CDR3 protein. The sample holds under 300,000 distinct CDR3 sequences, about 25% seen once. Sequencing was done on a sample of blood. The source of this sequence is a man aged 35-49 years with Graves' hyperthyroidism that later progressed to Graves' ophthalmopathy.

The CDR3 protein is CASSYSGPYGYTF. CDR3 DNA: TGTGCCAGCAGTTACTCGGGGCCATATGGCTACACCTTC. The genes are TRBV6-2 or TRBV6-3 and TRBJ1-2, with D tentatively TRBD1 (5 bases). Per germline, CDR1 MNHEY and CDR2 SVGEGT. The CDR3 sequence is 13 residues long. The V and J ends lost 0 bases and 5 bases respectively, with 7 bases between them.